This T cell receptor (beta chain) appears in the sequencing data of a study of response to subunit inactivated influenza vaccine. Study-wide findings and caveats: Each seasonal influenza vaccination recruits few new T cells, the authors suggested.

The CDR3 covers 16 residues. Trimming at V came to 5 bases and at J to 2 bases, leaving 11 bases not matched to a gene. CDR1 SGHTA and CDR2 FQGNSA come from the germline V gene. Details on this clonotype: Its specificity is unknown.

From the RT-PCR reads, TCRdb called clonotypes with MiXCR, one entry per CDR3 protein. The sample carries 290,000 or so distinct CDR3 sequences, about 20% recorded once. The TCR originated in a man aged 45 to 70 who received an inactivated influenza vaccine. The chain has TRBV7-2 and TRBJ2-5; 7 bases are shared with TRBD1. Sequences were derived from PBMCs from blood, sampled 21 months after vaccination. The chain's CDR3 is CASSPGYVRGQETQYF. Here the CDR3 DNA reads TGTGCCAGCAGCCCCGGATATGTCAGGGGGCAAGAGACCCAGTACTTC.